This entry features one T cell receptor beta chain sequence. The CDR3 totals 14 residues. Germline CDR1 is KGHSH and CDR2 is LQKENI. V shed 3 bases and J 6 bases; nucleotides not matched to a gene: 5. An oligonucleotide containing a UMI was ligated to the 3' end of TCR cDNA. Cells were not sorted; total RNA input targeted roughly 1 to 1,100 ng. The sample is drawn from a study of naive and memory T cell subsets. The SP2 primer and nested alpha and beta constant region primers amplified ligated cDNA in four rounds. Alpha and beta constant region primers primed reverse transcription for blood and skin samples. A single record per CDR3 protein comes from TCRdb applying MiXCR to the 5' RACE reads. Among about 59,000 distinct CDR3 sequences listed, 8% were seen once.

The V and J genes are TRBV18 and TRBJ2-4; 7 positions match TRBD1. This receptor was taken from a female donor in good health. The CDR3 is CASSPEGGGNIQYF. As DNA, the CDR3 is TGTGCCAGCTCACCTGAAGGGGGCGGAAACATTCAGTACTTC.